A single sample gave rise to the 13 T cell receptor beta chains below, sequenced in a study of PD-1 blockade in mismatch repair-deficient tumors (dated by TCRdb to about 2017). The library was made by the immunoSEQ multiplex PCR assay. As stored in TCRdb, this immuneACCESS dataset retains in-frame rearrangements with V and J assigned. A fraction of the clones does not appear; measured against another copy, unresolved V genes explain less than half of the discrepancy, and the remainder lacks a known reason. Here the sample has some 120,000 clones; 88% occur a single time. Approximately 10% of the sample comes from the top ten. The sequencing here drew on peripheral blood, taken 72 weeks after starting pembrolizumab. Receptors were obtained from an adult with mismatch repair-deficient cancer.

The rearrangement joins TRBV15 to TRBJ2-1; D ambiguous. V was trimmed by 3 bases and J by 10 bases, leaving 28 bases between them. The CDR3 has 18 residues. In germline, CDR1 is LNHNV, CDR2 YYDKDF (reference sequence). The CDR3 spells CATSSRFLFSTPTEEQFF. Written as DNA, the CDR3 is TGTGCCACCAGCAGCCGCTTTTTGTTTTCGACCCCGACTGAGGAGCAGTTCTTC.

This clone was counted only a few times. The rearrangement uses TRBV30 and TRBJ2-7; D not certain. CDR3 length: 10 amino acids. The ends were cut back, 1 base at V and 4 bases at J, with 2 bases in the middle. Germline V gene sequence: CDR1 GTSNPN, CDR2 SVGIG (reference sequence). CDR3 DNA: TGTGCCTGGAGTGGATACGAGCAGTACTTC. Translation: CAWSGYEQYF.

This clone appeared a single time. This chain links TRBV4-1 with TRBJ2-1, with 12 positions matching TRBD2. CDR3 size: 17 residues. J was trimmed by 2 bases and V by 4 bases; bases with no gene match: 6. Germline V lookup: CDR1 MGHRA, CDR2 YSYEKL. The CDR3 sequence is CASSLRGTSGPYNEQFF. For the CDR3, the DNA is TGCGCCAGCAGCCTAAGGGGGACTAGCGGGCCCTACAATGAGCAGTTCTTC.

V usage is TRBV4-1 and J usage is TRBJ2-7; TRBD2 matches at 7 bases. Trimming cost V 1 base and J 4 bases; bases outside gene matches: 13. Per germline, CDR1 MGHRA and CDR2 YSYEKL. The CDR3 totals 17 residues. CDR3 loop: CASSQGWEGSNRYEQYF. CDR3 nucleotides: TGCGCCAGCAGCCAAGGATGGGAGGGGTCGAACCGGTACGAGCAGTACTTC.

The chain joins TRBV11-1 to TRBJ2-1; 10 positions match TRBD2. J lost 4 bases, V lost 3 bases, and 0 bases had no gene match. Germline V gene sequence: CDR1 SGHAT, CDR2 FQDESV (reference sequence). CDR3 size: 14 residues. The CDR3 DNA sequence: TGTGCCAGCAGCTTTAGCGGGAGGTACAATGAGCAGTTCTTC. It yields the protein CASSFSGRYNEQFF.

The chain has TRBV7-2 and TRBJ2-3; perhaps TRBD2 as D (5 bases). Germline V lookup: CDR1 SGHTA, CDR2 FQGNSA. This CDR3 is built from 13 residues. Trimming took 5 bases from V and 6 from J, leaving 12 bases between them. The CDR3 loop is CASSRRDRDTQYF. The CDR3 DNA reads TGTGCCAGCAGCCGACGGGATCGGGATACGCAGTATTTT.

The chain joins TRBV4-3 to TRBJ2-1; the D gene is possibly TRBD2 (6 bases). This CDR3 comprises 15 residues. The germline V gene has CDR1 LGHNA and CDR2 YSLEER. V shed 1 base and J shed 4 bases, with 11 bases lying between them. This CDR3 is CASSQAWRGYNEQFF. For the CDR3, the DNA is TGCGCCAGCAGCCAAGCATGGCGGGGATACAATGAGCAGTTCTTC.

This chain uses TRBV18 with TRBJ2-5; D uncertain. Germline V gives CDR1 KGHSH, CDR2 LQKENI. V gave up 4 bases and J gave up 0 bases, with 15 bases separating them. The CDR3 totals 16 residues. In nucleotides, the CDR3 is TGTGCCAGCTCACAAACACAGATACTTTACCAAGAGACCCAGTACTTC. Translated, it gives CASSQTQILYQETQYF.

The chain joins TRBV14 to TRBJ1-5; 8 nucleotides agree with TRBD1. This CDR3 is 17 amino acids long. The J segment lost 0 bases and the V segment lost 2 bases, leaving 6 bases of the junction unmatched. Germline values: CDR1 SGHDN, CDR2 FVKESK. CDR3 bases: TGTGCCAGCAGCCAAACTCCAGGGGGCGTTAGCAATCAGCCCCAGCATTTT. Translating gives CASSQTPGGVSNQPQHF.

The table lists this clone with a few counts. The V call is TRBV6-1, the J call TRBJ2-3; D not certain. The CDR3 runs 17 residues. Germline CDR1 reads MNHNS; CDR2 reads SASEGT. The germline V and J ends were trimmed by 3 bases and 4 bases, with 20 bases remaining between them. Here the CDR3 DNA reads TGTGCCAGCAGTGATCGGTACGCCGCACCGATCGCAGATACGCAGTATTTT. Protein sequence: CASSDRYAAPIADTQYF.

The CDR3 protein is CASTGFMSDTIAKNIQYF. CDR3 in DNA: TGTGCCAGCACCGGCTTCATGAGCGATACGATAGCCAAAAACATTCAGTACTTC. The chain has TRBV2 and TRBJ2-4; D is undetermined. CDR1 is SNHLY, CDR2 FYNNEI, per germline. This CDR3 has 18 residues. Trimming shortened V by 7 bases and J by 0 bases, and 22 bases separated the two germline ends.

The rearrangement uses TRBV7-7 and TRBJ2-2, with 8 bases that match TRBD1. This CDR3 contains 18 residues. Trimming cost V 4 bases and J 4 bases; bases outside gene matches: 14. CDR1 SSHAT and CDR2 FNYEAQ come from the germline V gene (reference sequence). The DNA for the CDR3 is TGTGCCAGCAGCTCATGGGCCAGGGGGCGCGTGGGCACCGGGGAGCTGTTTTTT. This sequence encodes CASSSWARGRVGTGELFF.

This chain joins TRBV7-8 and TRBJ2-7; a weak D match, TRBD1 (7 bases). Deletions cut 2 bases from V and 2 bases from J, with 10 bases between. This CDR3 is 14 amino acids long. Germline V lookup: CDR1 SGHVS, CDR2 FQNEAQ. This CDR3 is CASSLRGTAYEQYF. Here the CDR3 DNA reads TGTGCCAGCAGCTTACGCGGGACAGCCTACGAGCAGTACTTC.